This T cell receptor beta chain was recovered during a study of T cells after somatic rescue of genetic block. Some clones are missing from TCRdb's copy, which holds only in-frame ones; the method was immunoSEQ multiplex PCR. The sample holds 68,000 or so clones, 85% to 95% seen once. Looked up from germline, CDR1 is MNHEY and CDR2 is SMNVEV (reference sequence). Trimming removed 5 bases at V and 3 bases at J, with 13 bases between. This CDR3 spans 14 amino acids. The sequenced sample was peripheral blood mononuclear cells (PBMCs). The receptor comes from a man aged 40-50 years. V gene TRBV27 combines with J gene TRBJ1-1; perhaps TRBD1 as D (6 bases). CDR3 residues: CASSLARGYTEAFF. The CDR3 DNA reads TGTGCCAGCAGTCTCGCCAGGGGATACACTGAAGCTTTCTTT.